This TCR beta chain was recorded in a study of preoperative IRX-2 immunotherapy in early breast cancer. V lost 5 bases and J lost 4; bases outside the gene matches: 9. CDR3 length: 15 amino acids. CDR1 is SGHRS and CDR2 is YFSETQ in the germline V gene. The protocol was immunoSEQ multiplex PCR, while the TCRdb copy is restricted to in-frame clones and leaves out a portion. Of about 98,000 clones listed, 86% are singletons. Treatment denoted: preoperative locoregional IRX-2 cytokine immunotherapy. This TCR came from a human donor with breast cancer. The sample here was tumor tissue, taken after IRX-2 immunotherapy. This chain joins TRBV5-1 and TRBJ1-5; the match to TRBD1 covers 7 bases. CDR3 DNA sequence: TGCGCCAGCAGGGGATGGGGACAGCCAAATCAGCCCCAGCATTTT. It specifies CASRGWGQPNQPQHF.